This TCR beta chain came from a study of shared clonotypes between healthy human individuals. On the study more broadly: Plates per donor: three CD4 naive, three CD4 memory, two CD8 naive, one CD8 memory. Study findings and constraints: Shared clonotypes across all four donors exceeded non-shared ones in generation probability. Large depth notwithstanding, sorted-subset sequencing proved incomplete by rarefaction.

The assay was immunoSEQ multiplex PCR, and TCRdb's table has in-frame clones only and misses some. Seen here are around 720,000 clones, 60% to 75% observed once, and the top ten hold around 1.8%. CD4+ cells yielded CD45RA+ naive and CD45RA-negative memory subsets. This clone was picked up one time. Its antigen is still unknown. Germline CDR1 reads WSHSY; CDR2 reads SAAADI. This CDR3 spans 13 amino acids. V shed 7 bases and J 5 bases; nucleotides not matched to a gene: 4. Sequenced sample: memory CD4+ T cells sorted from blood. Subset reported: CD45RA-negative fraction. The chain combines TRBV10-2 with TRBJ1-4, with 7 bases identical to TRBD1. The sequence was collected from a woman aged 25 to 45 in good health. This CDR3 reads CASKGQPNEKLFF. CDR3 sequence (DNA): TGCGCCAGCAAGGGACAGCCAAATGAAAAACTGTTTTTT.